The 18 T cell receptor beta chains below come from one sample, sequenced in a study of T cell responses to AZD1222 COVID-19 vaccine. Assay: immunoSEQ multiplex PCR; the TCRdb copy retains only in-frame clones and omits some. The sample shows about 180,000 clones, 90% of them seen only once. The material sequenced was peripheral blood, taken on day 0 of AZD1222 vaccination. These receptor sequences come from an adult in good health.

The gene calls are TRBV29-1 and TRBJ2-7, with a possible D match to TRBD1 (5 bases). From germline, CDR1 is SQVTM and CDR2 ANQGSEA. The CDR3 runs to 12 residues. V lost 7 bases and J lost 1, with 11 bases in between. Written as DNA, the CDR3 is TGCAGCGCAAACACAGGATCCTACGAGCAGTACTTC. Its protein product is CSANTGSYEQYF.

The chain recombines TRBV4-3 with TRBJ2-3; TRBD1 agrees at 9 bases. The germline gives CDR1 LGHNA, CDR2 YSLEER. The CDR3 totals 16 residues. V gave up 4 bases and J gave up 0 bases; unmatched junction bases: 5. The chain's CDR3 is CASSRLTGGSTDTQYF. DNA of the CDR3: TGCGCCAGCAGCCGCCTGACAGGGGGTAGCACAGATACGCAGTATTTT.

The chain combines TRBV3-1 (or the pseudogene TRBV3-2) with TRBJ2-3, with 9 nucleotides matching TRBD2. The V segment lost 1 base and the J segment 11 bases; nucleotides outside the gene matches: 10. The germline CDR1 and CDR2 sequences are LGHDT and YNNKEL (reference sequence). The CDR3 runs 15 residues. CDR3: CASSQGRGGPPGQYF. CDR3 DNA sequence: TGTGCCAGCAGCCAAGGGCGGGGGGGCCCCCCGGGGCAGTATTTT.

V is TRBV7-3 and J is TRBJ1-1; D is possibly TRBD1 (5 bases). The CDR3 loop spans 14 amino acids. The germline CDR1 and CDR2 sequences are SGHTA and FQGTGA. Trimming took 4 bases from V and 3 from J, leaving 12 bases between them. The chain's CDR3 is CASSSATGDTEAFF. DNA of the CDR3: TGTGCCAGCAGCTCCGCCACGGGGGACACTGAAGCTTTCTTT.

This chain links TRBV19 with TRBJ2-1; 9 bases are a match to TRBD2. Unmatched junction bases numbered 4, after V lost 6 bases and J lost 7 bases. Looked up from germline, CDR1 is LNHDA and CDR2 is SQIVND (reference sequence). The CDR3 totals 13 residues. The CDR3 loop is CASRAGGPNEQFF. As DNA, the CDR3 is TGTGCCAGTAGGGCGGGGGGGCCGAATGAGCAGTTCTTC.

This CDR3 reads CASSLEGVGETQYF. CDR3 DNA sequence: TGTGCCAGCAGCTTAGAGGGGGTAGGGGAGACCCAGTACTTC. This chain connects TRBV11-2 to TRBJ2-5; either TRBD1 or TRBD2 may supply D (5 bases each). Germline CDR1 reads SGHAT; CDR2 reads FQNNGV. V was cut by 0 bases and J by 5 bases, with 10 bases left in between. The CDR3 runs to 14 residues.

V gene TRBV7-3 combines with J gene TRBJ1-5; 8 positions match TRBD1. J was trimmed by 6 bases and V by 0 bases; bases with no gene match: 7. Germline V lookup: CDR1 SGHTA, CDR2 FQGTGA. This CDR3 has 16 residues. The CDR3 loop reads CASSLTARGLGQPQHF. DNA for the CDR3: TGTGCCAGCAGCTTAACCGCCAGGGGGCTAGGTCAGCCCCAGCATTTT. The full variable domain, its missing parts supplied by reference TRBV7-3 and TRBJ1-5, is GAGVSQTPSNKVTEKGKYVELRCDPISGHTALYWYRQSLGQGPEFLIYFQGTGAADDSGLPNDRFFAVRPEGSVSTLKIQRTERGDSAVYLCASSLTARGLGQPQHFGDGTRLSIL.

The V call is TRBV6-5, the J call TRBJ1-1; 8 positions match TRBD1. This CDR3 region has 14 residues. Trimming cost V 6 bases and J 3 bases; bases outside gene matches: 6. The V gene's germline CDR1 is MNHEY and CDR2 SVGAGI. CDR3 bases: TGTGCCAGCAGCGCAACAGGGGGGGACACTGAAGCTTTCTTT. Translation: CASSATGGDTEAFF.

V usage is TRBV14 and J usage is TRBJ2-7; 9 bases match TRBD1. The V segment lost 4 bases and the J segment 10 bases; nucleotides outside the gene matches: 14. This CDR3 region has 15 residues. CDR1 is SGHDN and CDR2 is FVKESK in the germline V gene. The CDR3 loop reads CASSRGTGRGLRQYF. The CDR3 nucleotides read TGTGCCAGCAGCCGTGGGACAGGGAGGGGTCTTCGTCAGTACTTC.

The chain joins TRBV24-1 to TRBJ2-4; TRBD2 might be the D (7 bases). The V gene lost 5 bases and the J gene lost 0 bases, with 16 bases spanning the gap. The CDR3 runs to 17 residues. The V gene's germline CDR1 is KGHDR and CDR2 SFDVKD. Here the CDR3 reads CATSAPGEGVAKNIQYF. The CDR3 DNA follows: TGTGCCACCAGTGCCCCGGGGGAGGGGGTAGCCAAAAACATTCAGTACTTC.

This chain joins TRBV11-2 and TRBJ1-6; D is unclear. V shed 6 bases and J shed 1 base, with 10 bases lying between them. Germline-derived CDR1 and CDR2 are SGHAT and FQNNGV. The CDR3 loop spans 15 amino acids. Written as DNA, the CDR3 is TGTGCCAGCAGGAAAGAGGGTTCCTATAATTCACCCCTCCACTTT. This gives the protein CASRKEGSYNSPLHF.

The chain links TRBV27 to TRBJ2-3, with TRBD2 identical over 13 bases. The CDR3 loop spans 15 amino acids. Germline V gives CDR1 MNHEY, CDR2 SMNVEV (reference sequence). V dropped 8 bases and J dropped 7; count of bases not matched to a gene: 9. The CDR3 loop reads CASLGLAGLHNTQYF. The CDR3 nucleotides are TGTGCCAGCTTGGGACTAGCGGGGCTACATAATACGCAGTATTTT.

In its sample, this clone was seen once. The chain couples TRBV30 to TRBJ2-7; the D gene is possibly TRBD1 (6 bases). Trimming left V 8 bases short and J 2 bases short, with 19 bases between. CDR3 size: 14 residues. CDR1 is GTSNPN and CDR2 is SVGIG in the germline V gene (reference sequence). For the CDR3, the DNA is TGTGCCCTGCACCGGGACACAGCAACCTACGAGCAGTACTTC. Amino acids: CALHRDTATYEQYF.

This sequence joins TRBV5-6 and TRBJ2-1, with D perhaps being TRBD1 or TRBD2 (5 bases each). Per the germline V gene, CDR1 is SGHDT and CDR2 is YYEEEE. The length of the CDR3 is 14 residues. Trimming shortened V by 1 base and J by 8 bases, and 13 bases separated the two germline ends. CDR3 residues: CASSLWSSRDEQFF. The CDR3, as DNA: TGTGCCAGCAGCTTGTGGTCTAGCAGGGATGAGCAGTTCTTC.

The chain employs TRBV7-8 and TRBJ2-7; TRBD2 matches 7 bases. J gave up 5 bases and V 5 bases, and 12 bases lay outside the gene matches. Germline V gene data show CDR1 as SGHVS and CDR2 as FQNEAQ. This CDR3 has 15 residues. In DNA form, the CDR3 reads TGTGCCAGCAGCCCGGGACCCGGGAGGACCCACGAGCAGTACTTC. This gives the protein CASSPGPGRTHEQYF.

The rearrangement uses TRBV19 and TRBJ1-2; TRBD1 is a possible D gene (5 bases). Trimming took off 1 base at V and 4 bases at J, with 19 bases between the two ends. Per the germline V gene, CDR1 is LNHDA and CDR2 is SQIVND (reference sequence). The CDR3 spans 17 residues. CDR3 bases: TGTGCCAGTAGTATAGGACTCCACAGGTTCCCTAGCTATGGCTACACCTTC. Encoded protein: CASSIGLHRFPSYGYTF.

CDR3 coding DNA: TGTGCCAGCAGTGATGGACAGGGGGCGTCCCACTATGGCTACACCTTC. The encoded protein is CASSDGQGASHYGYTF. The chain employs TRBV6-1 and TRBJ1-2, with TRBD1 matching 11 bases. Germline V gives CDR1 MNHNS, CDR2 SASEGT. V dropped 3 bases and J dropped 3; count of bases not matched to a gene: 6. This CDR3 is built from 16 residues.

This clone was picked up one time. V usage is TRBV11-2 and J usage is TRBJ2-7; D remains unclear. V lost 0 bases and J 3 bases, leaving 12 bases between the germline ends. Germline loops: CDR1 SGHAT, CDR2 FQNNGV. The CDR3 contains 15 residues. The CDR3 DNA reads TGTGCCAGCAGCTTAGAGGCGGCATCCTACTACGAGCAGTACTTC. Translation gives CASSLEAASYYEQYF. Full variable domain (outside the CDR3, taken from reference TRBV11-2 and TRBJ2-7): EAGVAQSPRYKIIEKRQSVAFWCNPISGHATLYWYQQILGQGPKLLIQFQNNGVVDDSQLPKDRFSAERLKGVDSTLKIQPAKLEDSAVYLCASSLEAASYYEQYFGPGTRLTVT.